Here is one TCR beta chain with its context. immunoSEQ v3.0 was run at survey level. Method: immunoSEQ multiplex PCR; TCRdb's copy keeps in-frame clones and lacks some. The sample has tens of thousands of clones, around 75% seen once; the top ten hold under 4%. The CDR3 is made up of 15 amino acids. Per germline, CDR1 MNHNS and CDR2 SASEGT. The J segment lost 4 bases and the V segment lost 7 bases, leaving 8 bases of the junction unmatched. The data derive from a study of long-term antiretroviral therapy in people with HIV. DNA was extracted from around 1-9.1 million thawed cryopreserved PBMC. The chain has TRBV6-1 and TRBJ1-1, with TRBD1 matching 11 bases. This specimen was unsorted PBMCs, taken 1.9 years after starting antiretroviral therapy. The receptor was derived from a man younger than 35 with HIV. CDR3 protein: CASTSRDRGVTEAFF. DNA of the CDR3: TGTGCCAGCACTTCCCGGGACAGGGGGGTCACTGAAGCTTTCTTT.